The 5 T cell receptor beta chains below come from one sample, sequenced in a study of T-cell memory formation after mild COVID-19. Using its own MiXCR run on the 5' RACE reads, TCRdb lists one record per CDR3 protein. Among about 320,000 distinct CDR3 sequences listed, over 11% were seen once. The specimen was PBMCs or a T cell subset sorted from them (not recorded which). Every receptor here comes from a man aged 18 to 30 who had mild COVID-19 (a few samples of this study predate the infection). Cell type and time point are not known.

The rearrangement uses TRBV5-1 and TRBJ1-4, with D tentatively TRBD1 (6 bases). The CDR3 length is 14 residues. Per germline, CDR1 SGHRS and CDR2 YFSETQ. Trimming cost V 4 bases and J 7 bases, with 14 bases left between them. The DNA for the CDR3 is TGCGCCAGCAGCGCCTCGGGGGCGGGTGAAAAACTGTTTTTT. Translation gives CASSASGAGEKLFF.

This clonotype has a count of ten or more. The chain couples TRBV18 to TRBJ2-7, with a tentative D call TRBD2 (5 bases). The germline CDR1 and CDR2 sequences are KGHSH and LQKENI. V was cut by 3 bases and J by 7 bases, with 7 bases left in between. The CDR3 loop spans 11 amino acids. CDR3 sequence reads: CASSPPGEQYF. Written as DNA, the CDR3 is TGTGCCAGCTCACCCCCGGGGGAGCAGTACTTC.

Only a few counts were recorded for this clonotype. The J gene is TRBJ1-1, the V gene TRBV29-1; TRBD1 is a possible D gene (5 bases). The CDR3 sequence is 12 residues long. Trimming shortened V by 3 bases and J by 1 base, and 6 bases separated the two germline ends. In germline, CDR1 is SQVTM, CDR2 ANQGSEA. In DNA, the CDR3 is TGCAGCGTTGAGGGGGGGAACACTGAAGCTTTCTTT. This sequence encodes CSVEGGNTEAFF.

The chain employs TRBV20-1 and TRBJ2-3, with 10 nucleotides matching TRBD2. J lost 5 bases, V lost 0 bases, and 5 bases had no gene match. The CDR3 is made up of 15 amino acids. The germline gives CDR1 DFQATT, CDR2 SNEGSKA (reference sequence). CDR3 sequence reads: CSARDSQRGGDTQYF. The CDR3 DNA reads as TGCAGTGCTAGAGATAGCCAGCGGGGGGGAGATACGCAGTATTTT.

This clonotype was detected a few times. This sequence joins TRBV7-2 and TRBJ2-7; D not resolved. Germline CDR1 and CDR2: SGHTA and FQGNSA. The CDR3 extends over 13 amino acids. Trimming took off 3 bases at V and 2 bases at J, with 8 bases between the two ends. The CDR3 region has the DNA TGTGCCAGCAGCTTGGGCTCCGCCTACGAGCAGTACGTC. Its translation is CASSLGSAYEQYV.